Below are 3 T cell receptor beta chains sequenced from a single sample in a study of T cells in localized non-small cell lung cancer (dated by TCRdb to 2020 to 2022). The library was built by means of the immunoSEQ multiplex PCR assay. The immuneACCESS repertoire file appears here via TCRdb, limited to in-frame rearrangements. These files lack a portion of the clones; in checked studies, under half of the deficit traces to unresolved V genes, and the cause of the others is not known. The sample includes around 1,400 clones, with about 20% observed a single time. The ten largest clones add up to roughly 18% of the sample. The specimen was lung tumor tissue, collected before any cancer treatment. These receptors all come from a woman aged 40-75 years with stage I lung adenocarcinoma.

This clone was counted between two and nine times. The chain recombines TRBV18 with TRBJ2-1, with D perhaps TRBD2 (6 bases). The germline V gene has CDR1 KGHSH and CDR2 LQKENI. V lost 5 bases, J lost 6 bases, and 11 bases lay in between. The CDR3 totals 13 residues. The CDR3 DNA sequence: TGTGCCAGCTCATCCCCCGGGGGCAATGAGCAGTTCTTC. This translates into CASSSPGGNEQFF. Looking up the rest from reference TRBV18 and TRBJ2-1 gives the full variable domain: NAGVMQNPRHLVRRRGQEARLRCSPMKGHSHVYWYRQLPEEGLKFMVYLQKENIIDESGMPKERFSAEFPKEGPSILRIQQVVRGDSAAYFCASSSPGGNEQFFGPGTRLTVL.

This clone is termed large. CDR3 in amino acids: CASSPRNQPQHF. CDR3 nucleotides: TGTGCCAGCAGTCCCCGAAATCAGCCCCAGCATTTT. The chain employs TRBV6-8 and TRBJ1-5; D unresolved. The V and J ends lost 5 bases and 4 bases respectively, with 6 bases between them. Germline V gene data show CDR1 as MNHGY and CDR2 as SAAAGT. The length of the CDR3 is 12 residues.

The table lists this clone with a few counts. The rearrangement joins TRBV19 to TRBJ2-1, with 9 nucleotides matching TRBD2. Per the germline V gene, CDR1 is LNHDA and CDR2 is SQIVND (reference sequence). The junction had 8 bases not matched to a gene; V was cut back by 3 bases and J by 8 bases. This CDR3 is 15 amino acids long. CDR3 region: CASSIVTSGWDEQFF. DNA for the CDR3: TGTGCCAGTAGTATTGTTACTAGCGGGTGGGATGAGCAGTTCTTC.